One TCR beta chain is described in this entry. Its cognate antigen has yet to be identified. No much larger clonotype is one base removed from it; base qualities were not supplied. The data are from a study of Ad26.COV2.S vaccination and SARS-CoV-2 variants listed by TCRdb under 2021. For the study in its entirety: Donors in the vaccine arm were drawn from COV1001, a multicentre, randomized, double-blind, placebo-controlled phase I-IIa trial testing Ad26.COV2.S in healthy adults. TCRbeta repertoire sequencing was used to assess the specificity and breadth of SARS-CoV-2-reactive T cell receptors after Ad26.COV2.S vaccination. A total of some 30 samples were included in the TCR-sequenced set, comprising around 19 Ad26.COV2.S vaccine recipients, 5 placebo recipients and 8 SARS-CoV-2 convalescent individuals. Ad26.COV2.S was given intramuscularly at 5x10^10 or 1x10^11 viral particles, as a single shot or as two shots 56 days apart. Investigators did not know the trial group allocation while performing experiments and assessing outcomes. Trial participants were randomized into five groups of five, in which low-dose or high-dose Ad26.COV2.S was given once or twice, or placebo was given on both occasions.

The immunoSEQ Assay was used to sequence TCRbeta CDR3 regions. After extraction, genomic DNA underwent amplification by bias-controlled multiplex PCR, followed by high-throughput sequencing. As for the original processing: To quantify the absolute abundance of every unique TCRbeta CDR3 region, sequences were collapsed and filtered. T cell fraction was estimated by normalizing TCRbeta template counts to usable DNA, with usable DNA measured through amplification of reference genes found in all nucleated cells. Repertoire TCRs were annotated as SARS-CoV-2-specific when V gene, CDR3 amino acid sequence and J gene were exactly matched to a known reactive TCR set. The reference SARS-CoV-2 TCR set was derived from MIRA and filtered for enrichment in COVID-19-positive ImmuneCODE repertoires, a step that removed public or cross-reactive TCRs. Using the MIRA antigens, annotated TCRs were further analysed by specific ORF or by position within an ORF. Breadth was defined as annotated unique rearrangements over total unique productive rearrangements; depth was the summed frequency of those rearrangements. Two-sided Wilcoxon rank-sum tests were used to compare TCR breadth between groups. TCRdb obtained this table from immuneACCESS and retained in-frame rearrangements with V and J assigned. These tables miss some clones; where compared with another copy, unresolved V genes account for less than half of the shortfall, and the remainder is unexplained. For V, J and clone size, that table is used; D and trimming come from the DNA. The table for this sample lists over 200,000 clones; 88% of them were counted only once. Roughly 10% of the sample comes from the top ten.

Points the paper makes about the study in general: Substantial breadth of spike-specific CD8+ and CD4+ T cell responses was reported after vaccination. The authors noted that the TCR breadth and depth analyses may have underestimated total T cell responses. Compared with placebo recipients, Ad26.COV2.S recipients showed higher spike-specific TCR breadth (P = 0.0014). Vaccine and placebo recipients had comparable non-spike TCR breadth, which fits with the vaccine containing only spike. The study was not powered to compare responses between vaccine doses or regimens.

V has 3 bases trimmed and J has 4 bases trimmed; junction bases matching no gene number 8. The CDR3, cysteine through phenylalanine, is 15 amino acids long. CDR3 DNA is the only sequence kept; it has 45 bases, read in frame from the first base. CDR1 and CDR2 are drawn from the germline V gene (reference sequence): LNHDA, SQIVND. The treatment or condition label, as the study defines it: some 19 received Ad26.COV2.S at low or high dose, single or two shots; about 5 received placebo; per-sample allocation not given. For vaccine and placebo recipients, the sequenced repertoires came from samples collected on day 63 after the first injection. Between 29 July and 7 August 2020, Cohort 1b enrolled approximately 26 adults aged 18-55 years at one site in Boston, USA. As a vaccine, Ad26.COV2.S was a replication-incompetent adenovirus type 26 vector that expressed a prefusion-stabilized SARS-CoV-2 spike protein derived from the original Wuhan strain.

The rearranged chain carries TRBV19 and TRBJ1-2; 7 bases in the middle match TRBD1. The sample consisted of peripheral blood, taken in a trial of Ad26.COV2.S vaccine versus placebo. The source of this sequence is a person aged 18-60 years who received the Ad26.COV2.S COVID-19 vaccine or a placebo. The DNA sequence is TGTGCCAGTAGTATCCAGGGGGAAGGCAGCTATGGCTACACCTTC. It encodes CASSIQGEGSYGYTF.